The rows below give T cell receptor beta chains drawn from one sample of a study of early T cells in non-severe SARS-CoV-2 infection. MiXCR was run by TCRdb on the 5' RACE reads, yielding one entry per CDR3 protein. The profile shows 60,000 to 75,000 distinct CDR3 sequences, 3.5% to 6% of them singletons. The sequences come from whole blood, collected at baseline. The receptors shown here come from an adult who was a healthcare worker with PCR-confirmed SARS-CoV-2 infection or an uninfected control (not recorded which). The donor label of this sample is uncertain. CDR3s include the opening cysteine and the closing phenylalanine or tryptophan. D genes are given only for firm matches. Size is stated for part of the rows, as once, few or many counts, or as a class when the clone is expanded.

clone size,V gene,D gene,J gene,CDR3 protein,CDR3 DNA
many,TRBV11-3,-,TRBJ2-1,CASSFGGSSYNEQFF,TGTGCCAGCAGCTTCGGCGGGTCCTCCTACAATGAGCAGTTCTTC
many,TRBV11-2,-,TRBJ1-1,CASSPPGTQNTEAFF,TGTGCCAGCAGCCCACCCGGGACACAGAACACTGAAGCTTTCTTT
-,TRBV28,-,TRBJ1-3,CASGVPSRGNTIYF,TGTGCCAGCGGCGTGCCCTCGAGAGGAAACACCATATATTTT
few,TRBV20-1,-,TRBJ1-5,CSAVSGEWPQHF,TGCAGTGCTGTGTCAGGGGAGTGGCCCCAGCATTTT
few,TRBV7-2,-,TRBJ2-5,CASSLARGRSQETQYF,TGTGCCAGCAGCTTAGCTAGGGGGAGGTCACAAGAGACCCAGTACTTC
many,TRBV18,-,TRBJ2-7,CASSPDSSSYEQYF,TGTGCCAGCTCACCGGACAGTAGCTCCTACGAGCAGTACTTC
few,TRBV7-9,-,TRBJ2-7,CASSLAGTPLEEQYF,TGTGCCAGCAGCTTAGCTGGGACCCCGTTGGAGGAGCAGTACTTC
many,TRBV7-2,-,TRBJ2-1,CASSSDRIIVDEQFF,TGTGCCAGCAGCTCTGACAGGATTATCGTCGATGAGCAGTTCTTC
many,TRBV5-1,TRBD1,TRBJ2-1,CASSPTGGDRNEQFF,TGCGCCAGCAGCCCGACAGGGGGCGATAGGAATGAGCAGTTCTTC
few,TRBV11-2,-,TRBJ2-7,CASRTWTLPKFEGEQYF,TGTGCCAGCAGAACCTGGACACTGCCGAAGTTTGAGGGCGAGCAGTACTTC
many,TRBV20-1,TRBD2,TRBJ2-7,CSAITSGGTYEQYF,TGCAGTGCCATTACTAGCGGGGGCACCTACGAGCAGTACTTC
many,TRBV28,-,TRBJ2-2,CASSLYTGELFF,TGTGCCAGCAGTTTATACACCGGGGAGCTGTTTTTT
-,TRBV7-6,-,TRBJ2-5,CASSSTDPIETQYF,TGTGCCAGCAGCTCAACGGACCCAATAGAGACCCAGTACTTC
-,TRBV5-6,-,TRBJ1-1,CASSPFLTSDLMNTEAFF,TGTGCCAGCAGCCCCTTCCTCACATCCGACTTAATGAACACTGAAGCTTTCTTT
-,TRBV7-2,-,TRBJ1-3,CASSLDSTEGNTIYF,TGTGCCAGCAGCTTGGACTCAACAGAGGGAAACACCATATATTTT
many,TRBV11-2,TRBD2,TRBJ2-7,CASSLGTSVTYEQYF,TGTGCCAGCAGCCTCGGGACTAGCGTTACCTACGAGCAGTACTTC
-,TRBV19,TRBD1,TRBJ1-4,CATLDRGGDEKLFF,TGTGCCACCCTGGACAGGGGGGGAGATGAAAAACTGTTTTTT
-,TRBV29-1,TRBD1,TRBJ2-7,CSVHRGHEQYF,TGCAGCGTGCACAGGGGCCACGAGCAGTACTTC
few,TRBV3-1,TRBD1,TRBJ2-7,CASSQGDRAHEQYF,TGTGCCAGCAGCCAAGGGGACAGGGCCCACGAGCAGTACTTC
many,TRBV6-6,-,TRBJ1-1,CASREGGGGMNTEAFF,TGTGCCAGCAGAGAAGGCGGAGGAGGAATGAACACTGAAGCTTTCTTT
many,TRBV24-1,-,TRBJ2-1,CATSDRGDNEQFF,TGTGCCACCAGTGATCGGGGAGACAATGAGCAGTTCTTC
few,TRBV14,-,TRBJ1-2,CASSQGGQNYGYTF,TGTGCCAGCAGCCAAGGGGGGCAAAACTATGGCTACACCTTC
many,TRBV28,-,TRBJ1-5,CASREGRGGLGPQHF,TGTGCCAGCAGAGAGGGACGTGGGGGTTTGGGGCCCCAGCATTTT
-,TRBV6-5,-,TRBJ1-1,CASSYGAEAFF,TGTGCCAGCAGTTACGGCGCTGAAGCTTTCTTT
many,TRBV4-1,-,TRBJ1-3,CASSQVLPILSGNTIYF,TGCGCCAGCAGCCAAGTTCTACCCATTCTCTCTGGAAACACCATATATTTT
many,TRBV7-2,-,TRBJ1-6,CASSLAGGRYSPLHF,TGTGCCAGCAGCTTAGCAGGGGGGCGTTATTCACCCCTCCACTTT
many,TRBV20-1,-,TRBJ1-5,CSATRAGPKTSNQPQHF,TGCAGTGCTACCCGGGCAGGCCCTAAGACTAGCAATCAGCCCCAGCATTTT
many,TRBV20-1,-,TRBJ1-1,CSARDPRTANTEAFF,TGCAGTGCTAGAGATCCCCGGACGGCAAACACTGAAGCTTTCTTT
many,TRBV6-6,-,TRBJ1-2,CASSYRAAAYGYTF,TGTGCCAGCAGTTACCGGGCGGCAGCCTATGGCTACACCTTC
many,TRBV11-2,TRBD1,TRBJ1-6,CASVGTGGYNSPLHF,TGTGCCAGCGTGGGGACAGGGGGCTATAATTCACCCCTCCACTTT
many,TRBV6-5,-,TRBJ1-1,CASSYPSGEAFF,TGTGCCAGCAGTTACCCTTCAGGTGAAGCTTTCTTT
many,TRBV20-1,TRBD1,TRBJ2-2,CSAPGQGNTGELFF,TGCAGTGCCCCCGGACAGGGGAACACCGGGGAGCTGTTTTTT
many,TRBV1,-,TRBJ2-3,CTSSLPGDPTDTQYF,TGCACCAGCAGCCTGCCGGGGGATCCCACAGATACGCAGTATTTT
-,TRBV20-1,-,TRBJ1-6,CSAGQNNSPLHF,TGCAGTGCCGGACAGAATAATTCACCCCTCCACTTT
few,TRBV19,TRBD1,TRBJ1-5,CASRPGQGSLASNQPQHF,TGTGCCAGTAGGCCGGGACAGGGATCCTTAGCCAGCAATCAGCCCCAGCATTTT
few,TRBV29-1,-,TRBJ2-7,CSAVGDSYEQYF,TGCAGCGCCGTGGGGGACTCCTACGAGCAGTACTTC
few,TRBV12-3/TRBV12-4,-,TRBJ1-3,CASSLPGTKGNTIYF,TGTGCCAGCAGTTTACCAGGGACGAAAGGAAACACCATATATTTT
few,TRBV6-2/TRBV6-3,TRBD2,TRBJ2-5,CASSRLAGETETQYF,TGTGCCAGCAGTCGACTAGCGGGGGAGACGGAGACCCAGTACTTC
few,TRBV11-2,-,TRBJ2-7,CASRTGSSYEQYF,TGTGCCAGCAGGACCGGGAGCTCCTACGAGCAGTACTTC
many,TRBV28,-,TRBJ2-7,CASLGTKTYEQYF,TGTGCCAGCCTAGGGACAAAGACCTACGAGCAGTACTTC
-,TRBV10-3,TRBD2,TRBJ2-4,CAISERGEGNIQYF,TGTGCCATCAGTGAGCGAGGGGAGGGAAACATTCAGTACTTC
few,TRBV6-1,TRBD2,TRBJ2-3,CATLTSGGVTDTQYF,TGTGCCACCCTTACTAGCGGGGGGGTAACAGATACGCAGTATTTT